This TCR beta chain is from a study of T cells expressing NK-cell markers. Study-wide context: The study drew TCR beta repertoires from sorted CD3+CD56+NKG2C+, CD3+CD56+NKG2C- and CD3+CD56-NKG2C+ T cells.

As regards this clonotype: Its antigen is still unknown.

The germline V gene encodes CDR1 LGHNA and CDR2 YNFKEQ. The CDR3 consists of 15 residues. Generation of TCR beta cDNA was performed by 5'RACE template switching incorporating UMIs. TCRdb derives one entry per CDR3 protein from the 5' RACE reads, leaving out DNA. The sample totals 550,000 to 600,000 distinct CDR3 sequences. Study-wide points: Expanded clones of NKG2C+ T cells had an unclear HCMV specificity.

The chain uses TRBV4-2 and TRBJ1-4; TCRdb proposes TRBD1, but this gene call is untestable without DNA. The sample comprised blood T cells: a sorted CD56 or NKG2C T cell subset, CD4+ or CD8+ T cells, or bulk PBMC T cells (not recorded which). The sequence derives from a man between 18 and 29 years old in good health. CDR3: CASSQGQGGNEKLFF.